This T cell receptor (beta chain) was sequenced during a study of blood T cell repertoires in COVID-19. Across the whole study: Material from acute and convalescent COVID-19 was sourced from the United States, Italy and Spain. T cells, B-cell-depleted T cells, or PBMCs provided the cDNA or gDNA that served as material.

The count of this clone is one. Living in about two dozen US areas, the participants were between 18 and 89 years of age. Original processing methods: From reference gene primer amplification, estimates of nucleated cell counts were derived. Measured with immunoSEQ multiplex PCR; TCRdb has only the in-frame clones, and not every one. The V and J calls and clone size are taken from that table; D and trimming were inferred from the DNA. The data contain about 200,000 clones, roughly 83% of them singletons. After removal of 2 bases from V and 5 bases from J, the junction contained 6 bases not matched to a gene. The CDR3 runs to 15 residues. The germline gives CDR1 MNHEY, CDR2 SMNVEV (reference sequence).

The rearrangement uses TRBV27 and TRBJ1-5, with 7 bases lining up with TRBD1. This TCR was recovered from a man aged 40-49 years with acute COVID-19. What was sequenced was PBMCs or T cells enriched from blood (not recorded which). CDR3 DNA sequence: TGTGCCAGCAGTTTAGGGACAGTCTCGGATCAGCCCCAGCATTTT. This translates into CASSLGTVSDQPQHF.